This TCR beta chain was observed in a study of T cell responses to AZD1222 COVID-19 vaccine. Comment on this clone: The target antigen is unknown.

Notes on the study in general: Reports say nearly half of spike-specific TCRs go after unmutated variant regions. The repertoires were collected only after the peak T cell response. The donor group comprised mostly white British people and more females; the analysis possibly underestimated clonal diversity. Only 5 or 6 individuals given AZD1222 were seropositive at baseline.

V was clipped by 4 bases and J by 6 bases, with 23 bases between them. The germline CDR1 and CDR2 sequences are SGHRS and YFSETQ. This CDR3 comprises 17 residues. Method: immunoSEQ multiplex PCR; TCRdb's copy keeps in-frame clones and lacks some. Of 100,000 to 130,000 clones detected, 86% appear once; the ten largest clones hold over 3%. The TCR was taken from an adult in good health. The rearrangement joins TRBV5-1 to TRBJ2-4; possible D gene TRBD1, 5 bases. The sequencing used peripheral blood, collected on day 0 of AZD1222 vaccination. The CDR3 coding sequence is TGCGCCAGCAGCCAATACACTACTCAGGGCTCTGGAAACATTCAGTACTTC. Its translation: CASSQYTTQGSGNIQYF.